The clone carrying this T cell receptor beta chain occurred a few times. This specimen belongs to a study of T and B cells in COVID-19 patients. Study as a whole: Comorbidities linked to unfavorable COVID-19 outcome were present in about 90% of the 20 active-infection patients.

Blood genomic DNA input for TRB amplification was roughly 250-500 ng. TRB rearrangements were amplified by multiplex PCR with BIOMED2 TRB-A/B primers. TCRdb reprocessed the multiplex PCR reads with MiXCR, giving one entry per CDR3 protein. The sample carries roughly 6,000 distinct CDR3 sequences, around 34% recorded once. Material for sequencing was blood. This TCR was recovered from a human donor with active COVID-19.

Here the CDR3 DNA reads TGTGCCAGTAGTATCGTGACTGAAGCTTTCTTT. It translates to CASSIVTEAFF. The chain links TRBV19 to TRBJ1-1; D unresolved. Trimming removed 3 bases at V and 5 bases at J, with 4 bases between. The germline CDR1 and CDR2 sequences are LNHDA and SQIVND (reference sequence). The CDR3 sequence is 11 residues long. The complete variable domain, with remaining parts taken from reference TRBV19 and TRBJ1-1, reads DGGITQSPKYLFRKEGQNVTLSCEQNLNHDAMYWYRQDPGQGLRLIYYSQIVNDFQKGDIAEGYSVSREKKESFPLTVTSAQKNPTAFYLCASSIVTEAFFGQGTRLTVV.